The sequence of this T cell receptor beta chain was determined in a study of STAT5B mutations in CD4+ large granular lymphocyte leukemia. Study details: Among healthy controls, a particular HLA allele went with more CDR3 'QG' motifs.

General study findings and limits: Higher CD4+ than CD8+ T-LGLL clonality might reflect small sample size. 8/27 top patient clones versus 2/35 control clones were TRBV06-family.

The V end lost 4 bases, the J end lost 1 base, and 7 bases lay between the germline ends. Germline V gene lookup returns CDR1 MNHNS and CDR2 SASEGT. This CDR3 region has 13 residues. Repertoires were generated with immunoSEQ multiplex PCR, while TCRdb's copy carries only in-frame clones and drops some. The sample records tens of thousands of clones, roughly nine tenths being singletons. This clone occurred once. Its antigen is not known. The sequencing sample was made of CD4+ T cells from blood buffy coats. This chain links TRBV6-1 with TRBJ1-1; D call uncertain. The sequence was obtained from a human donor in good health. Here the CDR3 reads CASSGSGNTEAFF. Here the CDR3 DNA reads TGTGCCAGCAGTGGTTCAGGGAACACTGAAGCTTTCTTT.